Sequencing of this TCR beta chain was carried out in a study of blood T cell repertoires in COVID-19. Sequenced by immunoSEQ multiplex PCR; TCRdb stores in-frame clones only, minus some. The data hold over 100,000 clones, with approximately 82% observed a single time. CDR3 length equals 14 residues. Germline CDR1 SGHRS, CDR2 YFSETQ. The V end lost 0 bases, the J end lost 4 bases, and 10 bases lay between the germline ends. The TCR originated in a woman aged 80 or over with active or convalescent COVID-19. The sample consisted of peripheral blood. This sequence joins TRBV5-1 and TRBJ1-2; weak D call: TRBD1 (5 bases). The CDR3, as DNA: TGCGCCAGCAGCTTGGGACAGTCGATCTATGGCTACACCTTC. The encoded protein is CASSLGQSIYGYTF.